One sample yielded the 8 T cell receptor beta chains listed below, sequenced in a study of CD8 T cells in Susac syndrome. Reverse transcription of roughly 0.5 to 1 ug RNA was carried out with random hexamers. TCRdb redid the calling of the immunoSEQ multiplex PCR reads with MiXCR, one entry per CDR3 protein. The data contain 300,000 or so distinct CDR3 sequences, 92% of them singletons. Sequencing was performed on CD4+ T cells from PBMCs. Receptor source: a human donor with multiple sclerosis.

The chain couples TRBV20-1 to TRBJ2-7, with 10 nucleotides matching TRBD2. The CDR3 is 14 residues long. Germline V gene lookup returns CDR1 DFQATT and CDR2 SNEGSKA (reference sequence). V trimming: 6 bases; J trimming: 1 base; junction bases outside the gene matches: 6. The CDR3, as DNA: TGCAGTGCCCCGGGGACTAGCGAATCCTACGAGCAGTACTTC. Protein: CSAPGTSESYEQYF.

This chain uses TRBV30 with TRBJ2-3; D remains ambiguous. This CDR3 is 13 amino acids long. In germline, CDR1 is GTSNPN, CDR2 SVGIG (reference sequence). With 7 bases removed from V and 6 bases from J, the gap between germline ends came to 17 bases. In DNA, the CDR3 is TGTGCCTATTTGAAGCCGGCAACTGATACGCAGTATTTT. Protein product: CAYLKPATDTQYF.

The J gene is TRBJ2-1, the V gene TRBV9; 11 nucleotides line up with TRBD2. CDR3 length: 16 residues. Trimming at V came to 4 bases and at J to 7 bases, leaving 10 bases not matched to a gene. Germline CDR1 is SGDLS and CDR2 is YYNGEE. CDR3 sequence (DNA): TGTGCCAGCAGCTCACAGAACCGACTAGCGGGAAATGAGCAGTTCTTC. This gives the protein CASSSQNRLAGNEQFF.

The rearrangement links TRBV5-1 to TRBJ2-7, with 8 bases identical to TRBD1. CDR3 size: 13 residues. V was pared by 2 bases and J by 5 bases, with 3 bases of the junction left unmatched. In germline, CDR1 is SGHRS, CDR2 YFSETQ. DNA for the CDR3: TGCGCCAGCAGCTTCGAACAGGGGGACGAGCAGTACTTC. It is translated as CASSFEQGDEQYF.

V gene TRBV11-2 combines with J gene TRBJ2-7; 9 positions match TRBD1. This CDR3 is built from 14 residues. Germline loops: CDR1 SGHAT, CDR2 FQNNGV. Trimming removed 5 bases from V and 3 bases from J; junction bases left unmatched: 5. CDR3: CASSRGTGNYEQYF. The CDR3 bases are TGTGCCAGCAGCCGTGGGACAGGGAACTACGAGCAGTACTTC.

The chain has TRBV18 and TRBJ2-7; tentative D call: TRBD2 (6 bases). CDR1 is KGHSH, CDR2 LQKENI, per germline. CDR3 size: 14 residues. Trimming took off 3 bases at V and 4 bases at J, with 13 bases between the two ends. CDR3 loop: CASSPRLEQYEQYF. CDR3 DNA: TGTGCCAGCTCACCCAGACTAGAACAGTACGAGCAGTACTTC.

The gene calls are TRBV7-8 and TRBJ2-5, with TRBD2 as a possible D gene (6 bases). There are 13 residues in the CDR3. CDR1 and CDR2 (germline): SGHVS, FQNEAQ. Trimming stripped 3 bases from V and 5 bases from J, with 10 bases between. Written as DNA, the CDR3 is TGTGCCAGCAGCTTCGGACTAAGGGAGACCCAGTACTTC. Its translation: CASSFGLRETQYF.

V usage is TRBV10-3 and J usage is TRBJ2-1; D might be TRBD2 (5 bases). The length of the CDR3 is 13 residues. V gave up 6 bases and J gave up 7 bases, with 13 bases separating them. Germline values: CDR1 ENHRY, CDR2 SYGVKD. The CDR3 loop is CAISDKTGNEQFF. CDR3 DNA sequence: TGTGCCATCAGCGACAAAACGGGGAATGAGCAGTTCTTC.